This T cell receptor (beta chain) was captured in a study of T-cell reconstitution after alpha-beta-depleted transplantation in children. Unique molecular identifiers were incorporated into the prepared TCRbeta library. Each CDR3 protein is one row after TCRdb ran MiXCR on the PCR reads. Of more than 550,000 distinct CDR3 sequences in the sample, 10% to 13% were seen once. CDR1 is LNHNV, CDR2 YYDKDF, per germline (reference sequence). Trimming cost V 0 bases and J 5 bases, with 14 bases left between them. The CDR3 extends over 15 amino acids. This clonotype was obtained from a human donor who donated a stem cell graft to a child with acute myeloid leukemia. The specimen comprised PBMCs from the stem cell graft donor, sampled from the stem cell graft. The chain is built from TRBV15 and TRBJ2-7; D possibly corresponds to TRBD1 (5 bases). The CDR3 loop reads CATSRDQGSWNEQYF. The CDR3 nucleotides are TGTGCCACCAGCAGAGACCAGGGCTCTTGGAACGAGCAGTACTTC. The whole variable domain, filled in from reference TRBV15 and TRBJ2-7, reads DAMVIQNPRYQVTQFGKPVTLSCSQTLNHNVMYWYQQKSSQAPKLLFHYYDKDFNNEADTPDNFQSRRPNTSFCFLDIRSPGLGDTAMYLCATSRDQGSWNEQYFGPGTRLTVT.